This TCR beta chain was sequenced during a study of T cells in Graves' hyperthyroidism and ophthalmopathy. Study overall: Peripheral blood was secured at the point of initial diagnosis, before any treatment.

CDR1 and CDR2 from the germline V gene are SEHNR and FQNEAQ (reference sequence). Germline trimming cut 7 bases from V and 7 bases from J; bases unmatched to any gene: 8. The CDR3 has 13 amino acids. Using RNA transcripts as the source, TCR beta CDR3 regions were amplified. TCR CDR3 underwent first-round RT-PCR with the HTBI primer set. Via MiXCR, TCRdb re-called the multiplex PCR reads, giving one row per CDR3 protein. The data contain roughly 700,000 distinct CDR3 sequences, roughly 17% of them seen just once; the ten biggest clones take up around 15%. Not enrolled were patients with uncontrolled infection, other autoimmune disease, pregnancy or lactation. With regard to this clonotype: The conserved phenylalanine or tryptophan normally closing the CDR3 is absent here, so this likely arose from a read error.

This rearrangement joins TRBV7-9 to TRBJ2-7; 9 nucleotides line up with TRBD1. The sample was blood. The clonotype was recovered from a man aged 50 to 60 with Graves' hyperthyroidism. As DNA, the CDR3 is TGTGCCAGCACCCTGGACAGGGGTTTTGAGCAGTACCTC. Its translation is CASTLDRGFEQYL.